Reported below is one TCR beta chain. The antigen is undetermined. V lost 1 base to trimming and J lost 0 bases, with 12 bases between them. There are 16 residues in the CDR3. Looked up from germline, CDR1 is MNHNS and CDR2 is SASEGT. This sample was included in a study of shared clonotypes between healthy human individuals. Study-wide results and caveats: Relative to memory subsets, naive subsets generally showed larger estimated richness.

Method: immunoSEQ multiplex PCR; TCRdb's copy keeps in-frame clones and lacks some. The sample holds approximately 2.3 million clones, more than 80% seen once. This receptor was taken from a man in his late teens or twenties in good health. Some clones in this sample may be carry-over from other donors' samples. The chain couples TRBV6-1 to TRBJ2-5, with D unresolved. Sequenced: naive CD4+ T cells from PBMCs. Subset: CD45RA+ positively selected. The CDR3 nucleotides read TGTGCCAGCAGTGAAGTGGCAGTCCTGTACCAAGAGACCCAGTACTTC. This sequence encodes CASSEVAVLYQETQYF.